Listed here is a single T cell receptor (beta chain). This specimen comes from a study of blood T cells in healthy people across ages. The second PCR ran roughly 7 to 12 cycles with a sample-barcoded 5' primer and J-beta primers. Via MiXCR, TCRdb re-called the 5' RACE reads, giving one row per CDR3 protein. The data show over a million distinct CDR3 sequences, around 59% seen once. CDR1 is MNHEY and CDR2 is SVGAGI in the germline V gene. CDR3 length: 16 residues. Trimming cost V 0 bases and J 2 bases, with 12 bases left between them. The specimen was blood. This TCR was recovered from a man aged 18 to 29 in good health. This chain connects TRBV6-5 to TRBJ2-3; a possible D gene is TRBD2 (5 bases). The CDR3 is CASSYSEGFITDTQYF. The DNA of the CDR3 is TGTGCCAGCAGTTACTCAGAGGGCTTCATCACAGATACGCAGTATTTT.